A single sample is the source of the 14 T cell receptor beta chains below, sequenced in a study of graft-versus-host responses after intestinal transplantation (dated by TCRdb to about 2021). The meaning of the sample's time point label: cells obtained before transplantation from donor or recipient. Mixed lymphocyte reactions plated around 200,000 CFSE-labeled pre-transplant responders with around 200,000 irradiated violet-dye-labeled stimulators and were cultured for approximately six days. Library prep was done by the immunoSEQ multiplex PCR assay. Here the immuneACCESS table is served through TCRdb, limited to in-frame sequences with V and J called. Missing clones are a known gap in these copies; in checked studies unresolved V genes cover under half, and the rest lacks a known reason. In this sample the table shows 10,000 to 15,000 clones, about 30% of which occur a single time. Roughly 3.2% of the sample rests with the top ten.

Sequencing used alloreactive CD8+ T cells from a mixed lymphocyte reaction culture, obtained before intestinal transplant. The sample's cell subset or site, from its label and the paper: CFSE-low proliferating T cells sorted from approximately 6-day pre-transplant mixed lymphocyte reaction (GvH or HvG direction). The receptor set was obtained from a human patient who received an intestinal transplant.

This clone was detected a few times. This chain connects TRBV28 to TRBJ2-3; D may be TRBD1 or TRBD2 (5 bases each). Trimming stripped 3 bases from V and 3 bases from J, with 37 bases between. The germline CDR1 and CDR2 sequences are MDHEN and SYDVKM. This CDR3 contains 23 residues. In DNA, the CDR3 is TGTGCCAGCAGTTTCGGGACGGGAAATGCTCTAGCCGCAAGGGGCCTCGTGACAGATACGCAGTATTTT. Protein: CASSFGTGNALAARGLVTDTQYF. Supplemented by reference TRBV28 and TRBJ2-3, the full variable domain reads DVKVTQSSRYLVKRTGEKVFLECVQDMDHENMFWYRQDPGLGLRLIYFSYDVKMKEKGDIPEGYSVSREKKERFSLILESASTNQTSMYLCASSFGTGNALAARGLVTDTQYFGPGTRLTVL.

The J gene is TRBJ2-5, the V gene TRBV4-1, with D unresolved. Germline CDR1 MGHRA, CDR2 YSYEKL. The V end was cut by 2 bases, the J end by 0 bases, with 10 bases between. CDR3 length: 15 amino acids. The DNA for the CDR3 is TGCGCCAGCAGCCAACCTCTATGGAACCAAGAGACCCAGTACTTC. The encoded protein is CASSQPLWNQETQYF.

This clone was detected a few times. The chain uses TRBV15 and TRBJ1-4; D is ambiguous. Trimming cost V 4 bases and J 4 bases, with 13 bases left between them. CDR3 size: 15 residues. Germline V gene lookup returns CDR1 LNHNV and CDR2 YYDKDF (reference sequence). This CDR3 reads CATSISRALNEKLFF. DNA of the CDR3: TGTGCCACCAGCATCTCGAGGGCCCTTAATGAAAAACTGTTTTTT.

The rearrangement links TRBV7-9 to TRBJ1-1; D call uncertain. Trimming took off 3 bases at V and 3 bases at J, with 11 bases between the two ends. The CDR3 is 14 residues long. CDR1 is SEHNR, CDR2 FQNEAQ, per germline (reference sequence). The DNA of the CDR3 is TGTGCCAGCAGCTTTACAGCCCTTGACACTGAAGCTTTCTTT. Amino acid sequence: CASSFTALDTEAFF.

The rearrangement joins TRBV14 to TRBJ2-7; perhaps TRBD1 as D (6 bases). The CDR3 is made up of 17 amino acids. V lost 0 bases, J lost 3 bases, and 18 bases lay in between. Germline values: CDR1 SGHDN, CDR2 FVKESK. The CDR3 sequence: CASSQEGFRTAHYEQYF. As DNA, the CDR3 is TGTGCCAGCAGCCAAGAAGGGTTTAGGACAGCTCACTACGAGCAGTACTTC.

This clone was counted a few times. A much larger clone differs from this one at a single base, so this may be a read error. The chain is built from TRBV4-2 and TRBJ2-7; tentatively, D is TRBD2 (6 bases). Germline V lookup: CDR1 LGHNA, CDR2 YNFKEQ. Deletions cut 0 bases from V and 6 bases from J, with 12 bases between. The CDR3 is 14 residues long. CDR3 loop: CASSQEGLSPEQYF. In DNA form, the CDR3 reads TGTGCCAGCAGCCAAGAGGGACTCTCCCCCGAGCAGTACTTC.

With regard to this clone: This could be a read error, since a much larger clone is one nucleotide away. The sample has other DNA sequences that encode this CDR3 too. This chain links TRBV4-1 with TRBJ1-1; D remains ambiguous. Germline V CDR1 and CDR2: MGHRA, YSYEKL. The CDR3 contains 13 residues. V was pared by 2 bases and J by 4 bases, with 8 bases between. The CDR3 protein is CASSQSGSTEAFF. The CDR3 region has the DNA TGCGCCAGCAGCCAATCCGGGAGCACTGAAGCTTTCTTT.

J is TRBJ1-1 and V is TRBV4-2, with unresolved D. The V end was cut by 0 bases, the J end by 4 bases, with 6 bases between. CDR1 LGHNA and CDR2 YNFKEQ come from the germline V gene. This CDR3 region has 13 residues. The DNA of the CDR3 is TGTGCCAGCAGCCAAGATCGACTCACTGAAGCTTTCTTT. Translating gives CASSQDRLTEAFF.

This clone has just a few counts. The chain uses TRBV19 and TRBJ2-7, with 9 bases matching TRBD2. CDR1 is LNHDA, CDR2 SQIVND, per germline (reference sequence). Trimming removed 0 bases from V and 3 bases from J; junction bases left unmatched: 3. This CDR3 comprises 15 residues. The CDR3 loop reads CASSIEATSGYEQYF. The CDR3 bases are TGTGCCAGTAGTATAGAGGCGACTAGCGGCTACGAGCAGTACTTC.

J is TRBJ2-5 and V is TRBV7-6, with 7 bases identical to TRBD2. CDR3 length: 14 residues. The V gene's germline CDR1 is SGHVS and CDR2 FNYEAQ. Trimming at V came to 5 bases and at J to 4 bases, leaving 7 bases not matched to a gene. As DNA, the CDR3 is TGTGCCAGCAGCCTAAGACTAGCCGGAGAGACCCAGTACTTC. Protein sequence: CASSLRLAGETQYF. The entire variable domain, with the rest obtained from reference TRBV7-6 and TRBJ2-5, is as follows: GAGVSQSPRYKVTKRGQDVALRCDPISGHVSLYWYRQALGQGPEFLTYFNYEAQQDKSGLPNDRFSAERPEGSISTLTIQRTEQRDSAMYRCASSLRLAGETQYFGPGTRLLVL.

The chain recombines TRBV4-1 with TRBJ2-7; D gene unclear. V was trimmed by 4 bases and J by 4 bases, leaving 17 bases between them. The CDR3 spans 15 residues. The germline V gene encodes CDR1 MGHRA and CDR2 YSYEKL. CDR3 coding DNA: TGCGCCAGCAGCCGAACGACAAGACGAAGTTACGAGCAGTACTTC. Protein sequence: CASSRTTRRSYEQYF.

This clone was counted once. This CDR3 is CASSLAGSYNEQFF. The CDR3 nucleotides read TGTGCCAGCAGTTTAGCGGGTTCCTACAATGAGCAGTTCTTC. The V gene is TRBV27, the J gene TRBJ2-1, with D possibly TRBD2 on 5 matching bases. CDR3 length: 14 residues. Germline V lookup: CDR1 MNHEY, CDR2 SMNVEV (reference sequence). Between the trimmed V and J ends, which lost 2 bases and 1 base, there was a span of 6 bases.

The chain joins TRBV4-3 to TRBJ2-3; tentative D call: TRBD2 (5 bases). CDR1 and CDR2 from the germline V gene are LGHNA and YSLEER. The CDR3 is 15 residues long. V was trimmed by 0 bases and J by 3 bases, leaving 10 bases between them. CDR3 sequence: CASSQDGSSTDTQYF. CDR3 bases: TGCGCCAGCAGCCAAGATGGGAGTAGTACAGATACGCAGTATTTT.

The genes are TRBV6-1 and TRBJ1-4; D perhaps matches TRBD1 (5 bases). Trimming stripped 5 bases from V and 8 bases from J, with 18 bases between. The CDR3 has 15 amino acids. The germline gives CDR1 MNHNS, CDR2 SASEGT. CDR3 bases: TGTGCCAGCAGTCGTTTTAGGGGCGCAGGAGAAAAACTGTTTTTT. Translation: CASSRFRGAGEKLFF.